The 15 T cell receptor beta chains below all came from one sample that was sequenced in a study of OX40 agonist ivuxolimab in advanced cancers. Using immunoSEQ multiplex PCR, the repertoire was profiled, and TCRdb retains in-frame clones only, with some absent. The sample includes approximately 77,000 clones, roughly 92% of them seen just once. This specimen was CD4+ or CD8+ T cells sorted from blood, taken in a trial of the OX40 agonist ivuxolimab. The source of these receptors is an adult with an advanced solid tumor such as melanoma, head and neck, liver or kidney cancer.

This clone was detected only a few times. The V call is TRBV30, the J call TRBJ2-7; TRBD1 aligns across 11 bases. The germline V gene encodes CDR1 GTSNPN and CDR2 SVGIG (reference sequence). The CDR3 runs to 12 residues. V was clipped by 7 bases and J by 6 bases; unmatched bases: 5. The DNA for the CDR3 is TGTGCCTCCGAGGGGACAGGGGGCGAGCAGTACTTC. Its protein is CASEGTGGEQYF. The whole variable domain, filled in from reference TRBV30 and TRBJ2-7, reads SQTIHQWPATLVQPVGSPLSLECTVEGTSNPNLYWYRQAAGRGLQLLFYSVGIGQISSEVPQNLSASRPQDRQFILSSKKLLLSDSGFYLCASEGTGGEQYFGPGTRLTVT.

V usage is TRBV7-3 and J usage is TRBJ2-1; 8 bases match TRBD2. The CDR3 totals 15 residues. V was pared by 3 bases and J by 3 bases, with 4 bases of the junction left unmatched. The germline V gene has CDR1 SGHTA and CDR2 FQGTGA. The CDR3 region is CASSFSGEDYNEQFF. The CDR3 DNA is TGTGCCAGCAGCTTTAGCGGGGAGGACTACAATGAGCAGTTCTTC.

In its sample, this clone was seen a few times. The V call is TRBV19, the J call TRBJ1-5; TRBD1 aligns across 9 bases. Looked up from germline, CDR1 is LNHDA and CDR2 is SQIVND (reference sequence). With V trimmed by 3 bases and J by 4 bases, 7 bases remained unmatched. The CDR3 length is 16 residues. The CDR3 DNA is TGTGCCAGTAGTATCCGGGGACAGGGCCTGAATCAGCCCCAGCATTTT. Encoded protein: CASSIRGQGLNQPQHF.

The chain joins TRBV29-1 to TRBJ1-2; possibly TRBD1 for D (6 bases). The V end lost 5 bases, the J end lost 6 bases, and 13 bases lay between the germline ends. Germline V gives CDR1 SQVTM, CDR2 ANQGSEA. CDR3 length: 12 amino acids. CDR3 sequence (DNA): TGCAGCGTTCCCGCAGGGGCGGATGGCTACACCTTC. This sequence encodes CSVPAGADGYTF.

This clone was counted once. DNA of the CDR3: TGTGCCAGCAGCTTGGGAACGTACGACCCCAGCTATGGCTACACCTTC. It yields the protein CASSLGTYDPSYGYTF. The genes are TRBV7-9 and TRBJ1-2; no firm D call. V gave up 3 bases and J gave up 4 bases, with 18 bases separating them. The V gene's germline CDR1 is SEHNR and CDR2 FQNEAQ (reference sequence). CDR3 length: 16 residues. Full variable domain (remainder filled in from reference TRBV7-9 and TRBJ1-2): DTGVSQNPRHKITKRGQNVTFRCDPISEHNRLYWYRQTLGQGPEFLTYFQNEAQLEKSRLLSDRFSAERPKGSFSTLEIQRTEQGDSAMYLCASSLGTYDPSYGYTFGSGTRLTVV.

This chain uses TRBV7-6 with TRBJ2-1; D is possibly TRBD2 (6 bases). V was trimmed by 0 bases and J by 0 bases, leaving 21 bases between them. CDR3 length: 20 amino acids. CDR1 SGHVS and CDR2 FNYEAQ come from the germline V gene. CDR3 sequence reads: CASSLAGKIGTYSSYNEQFF. CDR3 DNA sequence: TGTGCCAGCAGCTTAGCGGGGAAAATTGGGACTTATAGCTCCTACAATGAGCAGTTCTTC.

The V call is TRBV7-2, the J call TRBJ2-2, with D unresolved. V shed 1 base and J shed 8 bases, with 5 bases lying between them. The CDR3 length is 12 residues. Germline V gives CDR1 SGHTA, CDR2 FQGNSA. The CDR3 region has the DNA TGTGCCAGCAGCTTAGGTAGTGGGGAGCTGTTTTTT. Protein sequence: CASSLGSGELFF.

This chain joins TRBV5-1 and TRBJ2-7, with TRBD2 as a possible D gene (7 bases). With 3 bases removed from V and 3 bases from J, the gap between germline ends came to 10 bases. CDR3 length equals 13 residues. Germline V CDR1 and CDR2: SGHRS, YFSETQ. CDR3 loop: CASSWGGGYEQYF. In nucleotides, the CDR3 is TGCGCCAGCAGCTGGGGGGGCGGCTACGAGCAGTACTTC.

V gene TRBV27 combines with J gene TRBJ2-7, with 7 bases fitting TRBD1. J gave up 0 bases and V 5 bases, and 7 bases lay outside the gene matches. This CDR3 has 15 amino acids. Germline lookup yields CDR1 MNHEY and CDR2 SMNVEV (reference sequence). The CDR3 reads CASSPKTGFSYEQYF. CDR3 DNA: TGTGCCAGCAGTCCCAAGACAGGGTTCTCCTACGAGCAGTACTTC.

V and J are TRBV11-2 and TRBJ2-5; 7 nucleotides align to TRBD2. CDR1 is SGHAT and CDR2 is FQNNGV in the germline V gene. This CDR3 has 17 residues. J gave up 0 bases and V 3 bases, and 10 bases lay outside the gene matches. The CDR3 here is CASSFVPSGKYQETQYF. CDR3 coding DNA: TGTGCCAGCAGCTTCGTTCCTAGCGGCAAGTACCAAGAGACCCAGTACTTC.

This chain connects TRBV6-1 to TRBJ2-1; D possibly uses TRBD1 or TRBD2 (5 bases each). CDR1 is MNHNS, CDR2 SASEGT, per germline. This CDR3 is 17 amino acids long. Trimming removed 2 bases from V and 7 bases from J, with 21 bases in between. The CDR3 sequence is CASSESIRGASGNEQFF. CDR3 DNA: TGTGCCAGCAGTGAATCCATTCGAGGGGCTTCGGGGAATGAGCAGTTCTTC.

The rearrangement joins TRBV5-1 to TRBJ2-7; perhaps D is TRBD1 or TRBD2 (5 bases each). Looked up from germline, CDR1 is SGHRS and CDR2 is YFSETQ. The V end lost 0 bases, the J end lost 5 bases, and 18 bases lay between the germline ends. CDR3 length equals 16 residues. In DNA form, the CDR3 reads TGCGCCAGCAGCTTGGCCCTGGGACGGCTCGGGGACGAGCAGTACTTC. Residues: CASSLALGRLGDEQYF.

The count of this clone is one. V and J are TRBV27 and TRBJ2-2; 7 bases align to TRBD2. From germline, CDR1 is MNHEY and CDR2 SMNVEV (reference sequence). This CDR3 has 16 amino acids. Unmatched junction bases numbered 9, after V lost 5 bases and J lost 3 bases. The DNA of the CDR3 is TGTGCCAGCAGTCCTATTGTAGGGAGGGACACCGGGGAGCTGTTTTTT. Its protein is CASSPIVGRDTGELFF.

The V and J genes are TRBV21-1 and TRBJ1-1; TRBD1 is taken as the D call from the table, unchecked against the DNA. TRBV21-1 is termed a pseudogene. The CDR3 length is 15 residues. In nucleotides, the CDR3 is TGTGCCAGCAGCAAAAAGGGGCGCAGGGGCACTGAAGCTTTCTTT. Protein sequence: CASSKKGRRGTEAFF.

The gene calls are TRBV12-5 and TRBJ2-2; 7 nucleotides match TRBD1. V was pared by 0 bases and J by 0 bases, with 1 base of the junction left unmatched. The CDR3 extends over 16 amino acids. The germline gives CDR1 LGHNT, CDR2 FRNRAP. The CDR3 coding sequence is TGTGCTAGTGGTTTGGTACAGGGGTCGAACACCGGGGAGCTGTTTTTT. Translation gives CASGLVQGSNTGELFF.